Shown below are 2 T cell receptor beta chains from a single sample sequenced in a study of regulatory T cells in long-lasting Graves disease. Assembly of TCR beta libraries relied on iRepertoire HTBI primers together with Arm-PCR of CDR3 regions. Via MiXCR, TCRdb re-called the multiplex PCR reads, giving one row per CDR3 protein. There are about 540,000 distinct CDR3 sequences in the sample; about 13% occur only once, and about 10% lies in the top ten. As for time point: newly diagnosed GD, antithyroid drugs for less than 3 months. With RNA extracted from PBMCs as input, the TCR library was made. A further study also used this sample, focusing on T cells in Graves' hyperthyroidism and ophthalmopathy.

The sequences come from peripheral blood mononuclear cells (PBMCs), collected at new diagnosis, from a patient treated with antithyroid drugs. The source is a man aged 30 to 45 with Graves disease.

In its sample, this clonotype was seen many times. This chain links TRBV10-2 with TRBJ1-5; D is uncertain. Per germline, CDR1 WSHSY and CDR2 SAAADI. The CDR3 runs 15 residues. The V end lost 4 bases, the J end lost 7 bases, and 17 bases lay between the germline ends. The CDR3 here is CASSVGEFSGQPQHF. CDR3 bases: TGCGCCAGCAGTGTAGGAGAATTCTCAGGACAGCCCCAGCATTTT.

This clonotype was detected many times. The V call is TRBV27, the J call TRBJ1-2; 7 nucleotides agree with TRBD1. The length of the CDR3 is 14 residues. The V segment lost 4 bases and the J segment 8 bases; nucleotides outside the gene matches: 10. Per germline, CDR1 MNHEY and CDR2 SMNVEV (reference sequence). In nucleotides, the CDR3 is TGTGCCAGCAGTTCGTCCGGGACAGTACGCGGCTACACCTTC. Its protein is CASSSSGTVRGYTF.